A single sample gave rise to the 19 T cell receptor beta chains below, sequenced in a study of shared clonotypes between healthy human individuals. Measured with immunoSEQ multiplex PCR; TCRdb has only the in-frame clones, and not every one. The sample includes 950,000 to 1,300,000 clones, around 76% of them seen just once. The sequenced sample was memory CD4+ T cells sorted from blood. Documented subset: CD45RA-negative fraction. These receptors were obtained from a man younger than 35 in good health.

This clone was seen just once. The chain recombines TRBV5-1 with TRBJ1-2; TRBD1 agrees at 7 bases. V was pared by 1 base and J by 4 bases, with 4 bases of the junction left unmatched. Germline CDR1 and CDR2: SGHRS and YFSETQ. This CDR3 spans 14 amino acids. The CDR3 DNA follows: TGCGCCAGCAGCTTGAACCGGGACAGCTATGGCTACACCTTC. It encodes CASSLNRDSYGYTF.

This clone was found once. The rearrangement joins TRBV28 to TRBJ1-3; D gene unclear. Germline CDR1 is MDHEN and CDR2 is SYDVKM. The CDR3 is 15 amino acids. V was clipped by 6 bases and J by 0 bases, with 12 bases between them. The CDR3, as DNA: TGTGCCAGCAGCCCCGGACGGGACTCTGGAAACACCATATATTTT. It is translated as CASSPGRDSGNTIYF.

A word on this clone: Other DNA sequences of this sample code for an identical CDR3. CDR3 DNA: TGTGCCAGCAGCTTGCAGGGCTCTGGGGCCAACGTCCTGACTTTC. This encodes CASSLQGSGANVLTF. V and J are TRBV5-4 and TRBJ2-6; TRBD1 might be the D (5 bases). Trimming removed 1 base at V and 0 bases at J, with 5 bases between. CDR1 is SGHNT and CDR2 is YYREEE in the germline V gene (reference sequence). The CDR3 is made up of 15 amino acids. The variable domain in full, with the rest retrieved from reference TRBV5-4 and TRBJ2-6, is ETGVTQSPTHLIKTRGQQVTLRCSSQSGHNTVSWYQQALGQGPQFIFQYYREEENGRGNFPPRFSGLQFPNYSSELNVNALELDDSALYLCASSLQGSGANVLTFGAGSRLTVL.

Concerning this clone itself: Other DNA sequences in the sample encode the same CDR3. The chain links TRBV5-1 to TRBJ1-1, with a possible D match to TRBD1 (6 bases). Trimming took 0 bases from V and 1 from J, leaving 10 bases between them. From germline, CDR1 is SGHRS and CDR2 YFSETQ. This CDR3 comprises 15 residues. CDR3 in amino acids: CASSLGAGANTEAFF. Written as DNA, the CDR3 is TGCGCCAGCAGCTTGGGCGCAGGGGCGAACACTGAAGCTTTCTTT.

This sequence joins TRBV10-3 and TRBJ1-6; 7 nucleotides agree with TRBD1. The germline V gene encodes CDR1 ENHRY and CDR2 SYGVKD. Trimming removed 10 bases from V and 5 bases from J; junction bases left unmatched: 8. There are 14 residues in the CDR3. The chain's CDR3 is CASRQGLDNSPLHF. The CDR3 DNA reads TGTGCCAGTCGACAGGGATTAGATAATTCACCCCTCCACTTT.

There are a few counts of this clone. The chain employs TRBV5-8 and TRBJ1-2; TRBD1 matches at 9 bases. This CDR3 is 14 amino acids long. Germline V gene data show CDR1 as SGHTS and CDR2 as YDEGEE. V shed 0 bases and J 4 bases; nucleotides not matched to a gene: 1. CDR3 region: CASSLEQGAYGYTF. The CDR3 DNA follows: TGTGCCAGCAGCTTGGAACAGGGGGCCTATGGCTACACCTTC.

The chain has TRBV5-1 and TRBJ2-3; 8 bases are shared with TRBD2. V was pared by 2 bases and J by 1 base, with 15 bases of the junction left unmatched. In germline, CDR1 is SGHRS, CDR2 YFSETQ. This CDR3 has 19 residues. CDR3: CASSLAGTRAPGRTDTQYF. Here the CDR3 DNA reads TGCGCCAGCAGCTTAGCCGGGACTAGAGCCCCCGGACGCACAGATACGCAGTATTTT.

The chain combines TRBV5-1 with TRBJ2-2; 7 bases are shared with TRBD1. Trimming cost V 0 bases and J 8 bases; bases outside gene matches: 7. Germline CDR1 is SGHRS and CDR2 is YFSETQ. The CDR3 has 15 residues. The CDR3 sequence: CASSLGDSPLGELFF. CDR3 in DNA: TGCGCCAGCAGCTTGGGGGACAGCCCCTTAGGGGAGCTGTTTTTT. The full variable domain, rest sourced from reference TRBV5-1 and TRBJ2-2, is KAGVTQTPRYLIKTRGQQVTLSCSPISGHRSVSWYQQTPGQGLQFLFEYFSETQRNKGNFPGRFSGRQFSNSRSEMNVSTLELGDSALYLCASSLGDSPLGELFFGEGSRLTVL.

This clone was counted a few times. The genes are TRBV7-2 and TRBJ2-1; weak D call: TRBD2 (6 bases). This CDR3 comprises 15 residues. Trimming removed 5 bases from V and 7 bases from J, with 18 bases in between. Looked up from germline, CDR1 is SGHTA and CDR2 is FQGNSA. This CDR3 reads CASSPSPGGFNEQFF. The CDR3, as DNA: TGTGCCAGCAGCCCCTCCCCCGGAGGGTTTAATGAGCAGTTCTTC.

This chain joins TRBV2 and TRBJ1-6; 10 bases are shared with TRBD1. The CDR3 is made up of 13 amino acids. The V and J ends lost 8 bases and 10 bases, in that order; junction bases with no gene match: 5. The germline gives CDR1 SNHLY, CDR2 FYNNEI. The CDR3 here is CASAGTGESPLHF. Here the CDR3 DNA reads TGTGCCAGCGCCGGGACAGGGGAATCACCCCTCCACTTT. Looking up the rest from reference TRBV2 and TRBJ1-6 gives the full variable domain: EPEVTQTPSHQVTQMGQEVILRCVPISNHLYFYWYRQILGQKVEFLVSFYNNEISEKSEIFDDQFSVERPDGSNFTLKIRSTKLEDSAMYFCASAGTGESPLHFGNGTRLTVT.

This chain links TRBV6-5 with TRBJ2-3; D possibly corresponds to TRBD2 (5 bases). Trimming stripped 8 bases from V and 6 bases from J, with 9 bases between. This CDR3 contains 11 residues. CDR1 MNHEY and CDR2 SVGAGI come from the germline V gene. CDR3 sequence: CASGSGDTQYF. CDR3 sequence (DNA): TGTGCCAGCGGGAGTGGGGATACGCAGTATTTT.

The gene calls are TRBV19 and TRBJ1-2; a weak D match, TRBD1 (5 bases). V lost 8 bases, J lost 8 bases, and 15 bases lay in between. The CDR3 runs to 12 residues. The germline CDR1 and CDR2 sequences are LNHDA and SQIVND (reference sequence). CDR3 protein: CASYLGTRGYTF. CDR3 in DNA: TGTGCCAGTTACTTAGGGACGCGGGGCTACACCTTC.

This clone was seen a few times. The rearrangement uses TRBV29-1 and TRBJ1-1, with 9 nucleotides matching TRBD1. Trimming at V came to 0 bases and at J to 0 bases, leaving 2 bases not matched to a gene. The germline V gene encodes CDR1 SQVTM and CDR2 ANQGSEA. The CDR3 loop spans 15 amino acids. The CDR3 DNA sequence: TGCAGCGTTGAAGATGACAGGGGGATGAACACTGAAGCTTTCTTT. Protein: CSVEDDRGMNTEAFF.

A few counts support this clone. The chain uses TRBV6-1 and TRBJ1-3; 8 bases map to TRBD1. CDR1 and CDR2 from the germline V gene are MNHNS and SASEGT. The V segment lost 6 bases and the J segment 0 bases; nucleotides outside the gene matches: 4. The CDR3 runs 15 residues. The CDR3 spells CASRETGDSGNTIYF. The DNA of the CDR3 is TGTGCCAGCAGAGAGACAGGGGACTCTGGAAACACCATATATTTT.

This clone was picked up a small number of times. One end of the junction varies from germline; a read error may be responsible. The V call is TRBV7-7, the J call TRBJ2-5; the D is unclear. The CDR3 length is 14 residues. CDR1 SSHAT and CDR2 FNYEAQ come from the germline V gene (reference sequence). The CDR3 nucleotides read TGTGCTAGCAGCTTAGGGTCGTACCAAGAGACCCAGTACTTC. It translates to CASSLGSYQETQYF.

The chain uses TRBV19 and TRBJ2-1; either TRBD1 or TRBD2 may supply D (5 bases each). The V end was cut by 4 bases, the J end by 0 bases, with 7 bases between. CDR1 is LNHDA, CDR2 SQIVND, per germline (reference sequence). There are 14 residues in the CDR3. CDR3 residues: CASSKGSSYNEQFF. The CDR3 region has the DNA TGTGCCAGTAGTAAGGGGAGCTCCTACAATGAGCAGTTCTTC.

V and J are TRBV25-1 and TRBJ2-7; 13 positions agree with TRBD2. V gave up 1 base and J gave up 5 bases; unmatched junction bases: 5. Germline values: CDR1 MGHDK, CDR2 SYGVNS. The CDR3 covers 16 residues. CDR3 nucleotide sequence: TGTGCCAGCAGTGAATCCAGGACTAGCGGGAGTAACGAGCAGTACTTC. It yields the protein CASSESRTSGSNEQYF.

This clone occurred once. The J gene is TRBJ2-7, the V gene TRBV7-2; TRBD1 aligns across 7 bases. Germline V gene data show CDR1 as SGHTA and CDR2 as FQGNSA. The CDR3 consists of 16 residues. Trimming took 5 bases from V and 0 from J; bases not matched to a gene: 10. CDR3 in amino acids: CASSPGTGASSYEQYF. CDR3 coding DNA: TGTGCCAGCAGCCCTGGAACAGGGGCGAGCTCCTACGAGCAGTACTTC.

The gene calls are TRBV5-4 and TRBJ2-7, with 7 bases identical to TRBD2. Per germline, CDR1 SGHNT and CDR2 YYREEE (reference sequence). CDR3 length equals 16 residues. V lost 0 bases and J lost 3; bases outside the gene matches: 9. In DNA form, the CDR3 reads TGTGCCAGCAGCTTGGGTCCGACTAGCCCGAACTACGAGCAGTACTTC. Residues: CASSLGPTSPNYEQYF.